The clone carrying this T cell receptor beta chain was picked up many times. This record belongs to a study of T cells in Graves' hyperthyroidism and ophthalmopathy. Study information: Once the initial diagnosis was made, peripheral blood was obtained before any treatment.

The CDR3 regions of TCR beta were amplified from RNA transcripts. Primed by the HTBI set, a first-round RT-PCR was run on the TCR CDR3. TCRdb redid the calling of the multiplex PCR reads with MiXCR, one entry per CDR3 protein. There are around 700,000 distinct CDR3 sequences in the sample; roughly a sixth occur only once, and 16% lies in the top ten. Investigators excluded patients with uncontrolled infection, other autoimmune disease, pregnancy or lactation. The CDR3 has 14 amino acids. Trimming stripped 4 bases from V and 3 bases from J, with 13 bases between. CDR1 and CDR2 (germline): MNHEY, SMNVEV (reference sequence).

The chain combines TRBV27 with TRBJ2-7; D is unclear. The sequence derives from a woman aged 50 to 65 with Graves' hyperthyroidism that later progressed to Graves' ophthalmopathy. Sequenced sample: blood. The CDR3 nucleotides are TGTGCCAGCAGTTCATTACGTCAGAGCTACGAGCAGTACTTC. Residues: CASSSLRQSYEQYF.